This entry describes one T cell receptor (beta chain). Its antigen is unidentified. Germline-derived CDR1 and CDR2 are SGHAT and FQNNGV. J lost 6 bases, V lost 2 bases, and 4 bases had no gene match. CDR3 length: 14 amino acids. Assay used: immunoSEQ multiplex PCR; TCRdb lists only in-frame clones, some missing. The sample lists roughly 130,000 clones, around 90% occurring once. The data originate from a study of T cell responses to AZD1222 COVID-19 vaccine. Study results and limitations: It was only after the peak T cell response that any repertoires were sampled. After two AZD1222 doses, spike-specific TCR breadth and depth rose versus day 0. Reportedly, nearly half the spike-specific TCRs target unmutated variant regions.

The receptor was derived from an adult in good health. V usage is TRBV11-2 and J usage is TRBJ2-1, with 7 bases lining up with TRBD2. The input for sequencing was peripheral blood, taken on day 0 of AZD1222 vaccination. CDR3 amino acids: CASSLWTRFNEQFF. The DNA for the CDR3 is TGTGCCAGCAGCTTATGGACTAGATTCAATGAGCAGTTCTTC.